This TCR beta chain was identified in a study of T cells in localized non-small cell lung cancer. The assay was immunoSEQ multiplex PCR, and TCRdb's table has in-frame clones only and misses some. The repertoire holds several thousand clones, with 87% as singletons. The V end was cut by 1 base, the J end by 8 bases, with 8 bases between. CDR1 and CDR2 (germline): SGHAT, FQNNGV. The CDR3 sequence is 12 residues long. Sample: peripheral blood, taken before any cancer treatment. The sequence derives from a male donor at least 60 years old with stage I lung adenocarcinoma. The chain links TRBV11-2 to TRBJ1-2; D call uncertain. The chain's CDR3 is CASSLGVRGYTF. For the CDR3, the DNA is TGTGCCAGCAGCTTAGGTGTGCGGGGCTACACCTTC.